This TCR beta chain stems from a study of cytomegalovirus exposure and HLA in healthy donors. Turning to this clone: Its antigen is still unknown.

Each donor was healthy, and each was a bone marrow donor. Regarding the study as a whole: Exclusion applied to some V segments, including TRBV6-2 and TRBV6-3, as they were indistinguishable. When analyzed later, a missense DCLRE1C variant was found to be linked to TCR beta V- and J-gene trimming. Per a prior analysis, the majority of TCR beta V segments were productive roughly 90% or roughly 30% of the time.

PCR used 60 Vbeta primers and 13 Jbeta primers. Sequencing was performed with immunoSEQ multiplex PCR; in TCRdb, only in-frame clones are kept and a portion is missing. The sample records roughly 200,000 clones, about four fifths being singletons. The CDR3 is 15 residues long. V shed 4 bases, J shed 4 bases, and the junction held 11 bases outside the gene matches. The germline V gene encodes CDR1 SQVTM and CDR2 ANQGSEA. This TCR was recovered from a man aged 25 to 40 in good health and CMV-seronegative. The sequenced material came from PBMCs. The V call is TRBV29-1, the J call TRBJ2-3, with TRBD1 matching 7 bases. The CDR3 sequence: CSVVPRQGLADTQYF. The DNA of the CDR3 is TGCAGCGTTGTCCCCCGACAGGGCCTAGCAGATACGCAGTATTTT.